These 20 T cell receptor beta chains originate from one sample sequenced in a study of cytomegalovirus exposure and HLA in healthy donors. Libraries were prepared by immunoSEQ multiplex PCR; TCRdb keeps only in-frame clonotypes and omits some of them. The repertoire has approximately 170,000 clones, approximately 88% of them found once; the top ten carry roughly 10%. Sequenced: PBMCs. The receptors originated from a man aged 25-40 years in good health and CMV-seropositive.

CDR3 region: CASSSSFHEQYF. The CDR3 DNA sequence: TGTGCCAGCAGCTCGAGTTTCCACGAGCAGTACTTC. The rearrangement joins TRBV7-2 to TRBJ2-7; D unclear. The V gene lost 4 bases and the J gene lost 5 bases, with 9 bases spanning the gap. The germline gives CDR1 SGHTA, CDR2 FQGNSA. The CDR3 has 12 residues. The variable domain in full, completed from reference TRBV7-2 and TRBJ2-7, reads GAGVSQSPSNKVTEKGKDVELRCDPISGHTALYWYRQSLGQGLEFLIYFQGNSAPDKSGLPSDRFSAERTGGSVSTLTIQRTQQEDSAVYLCASSSSFHEQYFGPGTRLTVT.

The V and J genes are TRBV7-8 and TRBJ2-7; the match to TRBD2 covers 8 bases. Per the germline V gene, CDR1 is SGHVS and CDR2 is FQNEAQ. With V trimmed by 5 bases and J by 2 bases, 11 bases remained unmatched. The CDR3 sequence is 16 residues long. Here the CDR3 reads CASSPTAQRGTYEQYF. The DNA for the CDR3 is TGTGCCAGCAGCCCCACGGCGCAGCGGGGGACCTACGAGCAGTACTTC.

The chain combines TRBV6-1 with TRBJ2-3, with TRBD2 identical over 7 bases. The J segment lost 3 bases and the V segment lost 9 bases, leaving 9 bases of the junction unmatched. Germline CDR1 is MNHNS and CDR2 is SASEGT. This CDR3 spans 14 amino acids. The CDR3 bases are TGTGCCAGTGGCTCGGGACTAACGACAGATACGCAGTATTTT. Its translation: CASGSGLTTDTQYF.

This chain links TRBV30 with TRBJ1-1; D not resolved. The germline V and J ends were trimmed by 0 bases and 3 bases, with 8 bases remaining between them. Looked up from germline, CDR1 is GTSNPN and CDR2 is SVGIG (reference sequence). The CDR3 contains 13 residues. CDR3 sequence: CAWSVAGYTEAFF. In nucleotides, the CDR3 is TGTGCCTGGAGTGTAGCGGGGTACACTGAAGCTTTCTTT.

The chain carries TRBV30 and TRBJ2-5, with 11 bases aligning to TRBD1. Germline CDR1 GTSNPN, CDR2 SVGIG (reference sequence). This CDR3 contains 16 residues. V dropped 3 bases and J dropped 4; count of bases not matched to a gene: 10. This CDR3 is CAWRSDRGLVRETQYF. The CDR3 region has the DNA TGTGCCTGGAGGTCGGACAGGGGGCTTGTGAGAGAGACCCAGTACTTC.

V and J are TRBV5-1 and TRBJ2-1, with 15 bases that match TRBD2. Germline V lookup: CDR1 SGHRS, CDR2 YFSETQ. With V trimmed by 3 bases and J by 7 bases, 8 bases remained unmatched. The CDR3 contains 17 residues. The CDR3 region is CASSSIGTSGGHNEQFF. CDR3 coding DNA: TGCGCCAGCAGCTCAATCGGGACTAGCGGGGGGCATAATGAGCAGTTCTTC.

The chain combines TRBV7-9 with TRBJ1-4; D remains unclear. V was trimmed by 3 bases and J by 0 bases, leaving 14 bases between them. Germline CDR1 SEHNR, CDR2 FQNEAQ (reference sequence). CDR3 length: 17 amino acids. The CDR3: CASSLNPQAATNEKLFF. The CDR3 DNA is TGTGCCAGCAGCTTGAACCCCCAGGCAGCAACTAATGAAAAACTGTTTTTT.

This clone was observed a single time. V usage is TRBV4-1 and J usage is TRBJ1-2, with D unresolved. The CDR3 is 15 residues long. Trimming took off 8 bases at V and 6 bases at J, with 22 bases between the two ends. In germline, CDR1 is MGHRA, CDR2 YSYEKL. The CDR3 loop reads CASSFFPWRRDGYTF. The CDR3 coding sequence is TGCGCCAGCTCGTTCTTTCCCTGGCGCCGGGATGGCTACACCTTC.

The chain recombines TRBV10-3 with TRBJ2-7; D not resolved. Trimming took 8 bases from V and 0 from J, leaving 5 bases between them. The CDR3 covers 11 residues. Germline CDR1 ENHRY, CDR2 SYGVKD. This chain's CDR3 is CAILDSYEQYF. CDR3 in DNA: TGTGCCATCCTAGACTCCTACGAGCAGTACTTC.

V and J are TRBV27 and TRBJ1-2; D is undetermined. The CDR3 spans 14 residues. Germline V gene lookup returns CDR1 MNHEY and CDR2 SMNVEV (reference sequence). The V and J ends lost 5 bases and 4 bases respectively, with 14 bases between them. The CDR3 DNA sequence: TGTGCCAGCAGTAAGGACTTTCCGCCCTATGGCTACACCTTC. Translating gives CASSKDFPPYGYTF.

This chain joins TRBV11-2 and TRBJ2-1, with D unclear. This CDR3 is built from 12 residues. Germline CDR1 and CDR2: SGHAT and FQNNGV. Between the trimmed V and J ends, which lost 1 base and 9 bases, there was a span of 7 bases. The CDR3 sequence: CASSLVVFEQFF. In DNA, the CDR3 is TGTGCCAGCAGCTTAGTAGTGTTTGAGCAGTTCTTC. Full variable domain (outside the CDR3, taken from reference TRBV11-2 and TRBJ2-1): EAGVAQSPRYKIIEKRQSVAFWCNPISGHATLYWYQQILGQGPKLLIQFQNNGVVDDSQLPKDRFSAERLKGVDSTLKIQPAKLEDSAVYLCASSLVVFEQFFGPGTRLTVL.

The chain employs TRBV27 and TRBJ2-3, with TRBD2 as a possible D gene (6 bases). Trimming left V 5 bases short and J 0 bases short, with 18 bases between. The CDR3 contains 17 residues. Germline CDR1 reads MNHEY; CDR2 reads SMNVEV (reference sequence). The CDR3 is CASSKYRDSLSTDTQYF. CDR3 nucleotides: TGTGCCAGCAGTAAATACCGGGACTCCCTGAGCACAGATACGCAGTATTTT.

V gene TRBV7-9 combines with J gene TRBJ2-7; D unresolved. The germline V gene has CDR1 SEHNR and CDR2 FQNEAQ (reference sequence). Trimming left V 5 bases short and J 4 bases short, with 18 bases between. CDR3 size: 15 residues. The CDR3 DNA follows: TGTGCCAGCAGCGGCTTGATTGGCACGCAATACGAGCAGTACTTC. This sequence encodes CASSGLIGTQYEQYF.

The chain carries TRBV2 and TRBJ1-2; 9 bases fit TRBD1. The CDR3 is made up of 14 amino acids. V trimming: 3 bases; J trimming: 7 bases; junction bases outside the gene matches: 6. Germline V gene sequence: CDR1 SNHLY, CDR2 FYNNEI. The CDR3 here is CASSEQGQGSGYTF. CDR3 in DNA: TGTGCCAGCAGTGAGCAGGGACAGGGATCTGGCTACACCTTC. Looking up the rest from reference TRBV2 and TRBJ1-2 gives the full variable domain: EPEVTQTPSHQVTQMGQEVILRCVPISNHLYFYWYRQILGQKVEFLVSFYNNEISEKSEIFDDQFSVERPDGSNFTLKIRSTKLEDSAMYFCASSEQGQGSGYTFGSGTRLTVV.

The V gene is TRBV27, the J gene TRBJ1-2; 7 bases are shared with TRBD1. J lost 3 bases, V lost 7 bases, and 5 bases had no gene match. The CDR3 is made up of 13 amino acids. Germline V gene lookup returns CDR1 MNHEY and CDR2 SMNVEV (reference sequence). The chain's CDR3 is CASKGQGDYGYTF. The CDR3 DNA reads as TGTGCCAGCAAGGGGCAGGGGGACTATGGCTACACCTTC.

J is TRBJ2-2 and V is TRBV4-1, with a possible D match to TRBD1 (6 bases). Germline CDR1 and CDR2: MGHRA and YSYEKL. This CDR3 has 16 residues. V was trimmed by 8 bases and J by 3 bases, leaving 19 bases between them. The CDR3: CASPSATGLYTGELFF. The CDR3 bases are TGCGCCAGCCCTTCGGCCACAGGGCTGTACACCGGGGAGCTGTTTTTT.

This chain joins TRBV27 and TRBJ1-5, with D unresolved. The CDR3 has 13 residues. Germline V gene data show CDR1 as MNHEY and CDR2 as SMNVEV (reference sequence). V lost 4 bases to trimming and J lost 1 base, with 5 bases between them. CDR3 in amino acids: CASSSESNQPQHF. The DNA of the CDR3 is TGTGCCAGCAGTTCTGAGAGCAATCAGCCCCAGCATTTT.

V and J are TRBV28 and TRBJ2-7; a weak D match, TRBD1 (6 bases). The CDR3 runs 15 residues. Germline CDR1 reads MDHEN; CDR2 reads SYDVKM. V shed 3 bases and J shed 6 bases, with 18 bases lying between them. The CDR3 region is CASSLHRAKVSEQYF. As DNA, the CDR3 is TGTGCCAGCAGTTTGCACAGGGCAAAGGTTAGCGAGCAGTACTTC.

The chain has TRBV27 and TRBJ2-7; 9 bases align to TRBD2. This CDR3 spans 14 amino acids. Unmatched junction bases numbered 11, after V lost 6 bases and J lost 8 bases. Germline CDR1 reads MNHEY; CDR2 reads SMNVEV (reference sequence). The CDR3 spells CASSPTSGSNKQYF. For the CDR3, the DNA is TGTGCCAGCAGCCCGACTAGCGGCAGTAACAAGCAGTACTTC.

The chain is built from TRBV6-5 and TRBJ1-1; D remains unclear. V was pared by 0 bases and J by 4 bases, with 9 bases between. Germline V CDR1 and CDR2: MNHEY, SVGAGI. The CDR3 contains 14 residues. The CDR3 sequence is CASSYSNSFTEAFF. DNA for the CDR3: TGTGCCAGCAGTTACTCGAATAGTTTCACTGAAGCTTTCTTT.